The 23 T cell receptor beta chains listed next were all sequenced from one sample in a study of human T cells and chemical hapten exposure. TCRdb redid the calling of the RACE reads with MiXCR, one entry per CDR3 protein. The table has 85,000 to 100,000 distinct CDR3 sequences, roughly 27% seen once. Time point indicated: patch test 3, about 24 weeks after DPC sensitization. Described treatment: therapeutic diphenylcyclopropenone sensitization with weekly scalp DPC. Specimen: whole blood, collected in connection with sensitization to the hapten diphenylcyclopropenone (DPC). The receptor set was obtained from a man aged 35 to 55 with alopecia areata. Some clones in this sample may be carry-over from other donors' samples.

The chain combines TRBV7-9 with TRBJ2-1, with 9 bases aligning to TRBD2. The V segment lost 5 bases and the J segment 6 bases; nucleotides outside the gene matches: 8. CDR3 length: 15 amino acids. Germline V lookup: CDR1 SEHNR, CDR2 FQNEAQ (reference sequence). CDR3 sequence reads: CASSRSGSSGNEQFF. The CDR3 DNA is TGTGCCAGCAGCCGTAGCGGGAGCTCAGGCAATGAGCAGTTCTTC. The whole variable domain, filled in from reference TRBV7-9 and TRBJ2-1, reads DTGVSQNPRHKITKRGQNVTFRCDPISEHNRLYWYRQTLGQGPEFLTYFQNEAQLEKSRLLSDRFSAERPKGSFSTLEIQRTEQGDSAMYLCASSRSGSSGNEQFFGPGTRLTVL.

This rearrangement joins TRBV7-2 to TRBJ2-1; 7 nucleotides line up with TRBD2. V gave up 3 bases and J gave up 4 bases; unmatched junction bases: 6. Germline V lookup: CDR1 SGHTA, CDR2 FQGNSA. The CDR3 consists of 15 residues. The CDR3 protein is CASSFTSETYNEQFF. The CDR3, as DNA: TGTGCCAGCAGCTTTACTAGCGAGACTTACAATGAGCAGTTCTTC.

V is TRBV12-3 or TRBV12-4 and J is TRBJ2-4; the D is unclear. The length of the CDR3 is 11 residues. The V end was cut by 5 bases, the J end by 4 bases, with 3 bases between. As DNA, the CDR3 is TGTGCCAGCAGTCGAAAAAACATTCAGTACTTC. Protein sequence: CASSRKNIQYF.

The CDR3 loop is CASSPTGRISNQPQHF. DNA of the CDR3: TGTGCCAGCTCACCGACAGGACGGATTAGCAATCAGCCCCAGCATTTT. The gene calls are TRBV18 and TRBJ1-5, with D possibly TRBD1 on 6 matching bases. CDR1 and CDR2 from the germline V gene are KGHSH and LQKENI. CDR3 size: 16 residues. Trimming removed 3 bases at V and 0 bases at J, with 12 bases between.

This clonotype was seen a few times. The V gene is TRBV5-1, the J gene TRBJ1-1; D gene uncertain. This CDR3 has 16 residues. Trimming left V 3 bases short and J 4 bases short, with 19 bases between. Germline loops: CDR1 SGHRS, CDR2 YFSETQ. The CDR3 DNA reads TGCGCCAGCAGCTACGATTTGGGAGCCTTGAGCACTGAAGCTTTCTTT. Protein sequence: CASSYDLGALSTEAFF.

The V gene is TRBV28, the J gene TRBJ1-2; 8 bases align to TRBD1. Per germline, CDR1 MDHEN and CDR2 SYDVKM. CDR3 length: 14 residues. J lost 11 bases, V lost 6 bases, and 14 bases had no gene match. The CDR3 DNA follows: TGTGCCAGCAGCCCATGGCAGGGGGCGATCTTATACACCTTC. It is translated as CASSPWQGAILYTF.

In this sample, this clonotype turned up a few times. The rearrangement joins TRBV20-1 to TRBJ2-3, with 11 bases that match TRBD2. This CDR3 spans 20 amino acids. The V gene's germline CDR1 is DFQATT and CDR2 SNEGSKA (reference sequence). Unmatched junction bases numbered 14, after V lost 0 bases and J lost 0 bases. CDR3 coding DNA: TGCAGTGCTAGAGAGGGGGTAGGGCTAGCGGGAGGCAAGAGCACAGATACGCAGTATTTT. Its translation is CSAREGVGLAGGKSTDTQYF.

The table lists this clonotype with a count of one. The chain couples TRBV20-1 to TRBJ1-5; no clear D. V dropped 5 bases and J dropped 7 bases, with 6 bases sitting between them. The CDR3 is 10 amino acids. Looked up from germline, CDR1 is DFQATT and CDR2 is SNEGSKA (reference sequence). CDR3 sequence (DNA): TGCAGTGCTTCACAGCAGCCCCAGCATTTT. As protein: CSASQQPQHF.

This clonotype was observed a handful of times. This rearrangement joins TRBV20-1 to TRBJ2-7, with 13 bases fitting TRBD2. CDR3 length equals 15 residues. Per the germline V gene, CDR1 is DFQATT and CDR2 is SNEGSKA (reference sequence). Trimming at V came to 5 bases and at J to 5 bases, leaving 9 bases not matched to a gene. The chain's CDR3 is CSARSRTSGRHEQYF. The CDR3 DNA reads as TGCAGTGCTCGTTCTCGGACTAGCGGGAGACACGAGCAGTACTTC.

This clonotype came up a few times. The DNA of the CDR3 is TGTGCCAGCAGACAAACCGGGGCCGGCAGTAACACCGGGGAGCTGTTTTTT. Translation gives CASRQTGAGSNTGELFF. J is TRBJ2-2 and V is TRBV12-3 or TRBV12-4; D could derive from TRBD1 or TRBD2 (5 bases each). Deletions cut 6 bases from V and 2 bases from J, with 19 bases between. The CDR3 runs 17 residues.

At least ten counts were recorded for this clonotype. The CDR3 DNA reads TGTGCCAGCAGGGACAGGAGCTCCTACGAGCAGTACTTC. Translation gives CASRDRSSYEQYF. The chain joins TRBV25-1 to TRBJ2-7, with 7 bases fitting TRBD1. Germline loops: CDR1 MGHDK, CDR2 SYGVNS. This CDR3 is built from 13 residues. After removal of 6 bases from V and 0 bases from J, the junction contained 2 bases not matched to a gene.

This clonotype was counted only a few times. The chain uses TRBV6-7 and TRBJ1-2; no definite D call. TRBV6-7 is sorted into the ORF group, with uncertain function. Trimming took 2 bases from V and 2 from J, leaving 6 bases between them. There are 13 residues in the CDR3. The CDR3 region has the DNA TGTGCCAGCAGTTACGAGGGAAACTATGGCTACACCTTC. This translates into CASSYEGNYGYTF.

V gene TRBV7-6 combines with J gene TRBJ2-3; unclear D gene. The CDR3 has 14 residues. Per germline, CDR1 SGHVS and CDR2 FNYEAQ. The V gene lost 4 bases and the J gene lost 8 bases, with 16 bases spanning the gap. The CDR3 bases are TGTGCCAGCAGCTCTAGAGGTCTGGAGTCTACGCAGTATTTT. The encoded protein is CASSSRGLESTQYF.

J is TRBJ2-7 and V is TRBV18; D is undetermined. With 5 bases removed from V and 2 bases from J, the gap between germline ends came to 10 bases. The germline V gene encodes CDR1 KGHSH and CDR2 LQKENI. CDR3 length: 13 amino acids. The CDR3, as DNA: TGTGCCAGCTCATCGCGGTGGCCCTACGAGCAGTACTTC. It translates to CASSSRWPYEQYF.

This clonotype occurred a few times. The J gene is TRBJ2-5, the V gene TRBV6-5; the D gene is possibly TRBD1 (5 bases). Deletions cut 0 bases from V and 6 bases from J, with 11 bases between. Germline CDR1 and CDR2: MNHEY and SVGAGI. The CDR3 extends over 14 amino acids. In DNA form, the CDR3 reads TGTGCCAGCAGTTACTCGCAGGGAAGGAAGACCCAGTACTTC. It is translated as CASSYSQGRKTQYF.

The sample holds a few counts of this clonotype. V is TRBV28 and J is TRBJ2-7, with 8 positions matching TRBD2. Germline V gives CDR1 MDHEN, CDR2 SYDVKM. J gave up 3 bases and V 3 bases, and 10 bases lay outside the gene matches. The CDR3 totals 16 residues. The CDR3 DNA follows: TGTGCCAGCAGTTTGGGGGGCGCGGGGGGCTACTACGAGCAGTACTTC. This codes for CASSLGGAGGYYEQYF.

The chain couples TRBV20-1 to TRBJ1-5, with D possibly being TRBD1 (6 bases). Trimming cost V 3 bases and J 7 bases, with 16 bases left between them. CDR3 length: 14 residues. From germline, CDR1 is DFQATT and CDR2 SNEGSKA (reference sequence). This CDR3 is CSARRGLGGQPQHF. In DNA form, the CDR3 reads TGCAGTGCTAGGAGGGGGTTGGGAGGGCAGCCCCAGCATTTT.

The chain couples TRBV24-1 to TRBJ2-6; 7 positions match TRBD1. The germline V gene encodes CDR1 KGHDR and CDR2 SFDVKD. This CDR3 spans 16 amino acids. Unmatched junction bases numbered 8, after V lost 6 bases and J lost 4 bases. Here the CDR3 reads CATSPTGVAGANVLTF. The CDR3 DNA reads as TGTGCCACCAGTCCCACAGGGGTGGCCGGGGCCAACGTCCTGACTTTC.

Only a few counts were recorded for this clonotype. V and J are TRBV27 and TRBJ2-4; the match to TRBD2 covers 7 bases. V shed 3 bases, J shed 12 bases, and the junction held 14 bases outside the gene matches. The CDR3 covers 15 residues. Per the germline V gene, CDR1 is MNHEY and CDR2 is SMNVEV (reference sequence). CDR3 residues: CASSFSAGSGPHQYF. Written as DNA, the CDR3 is TGTGCCAGCAGTTTCTCCGCGGGTAGCGGGCCCCATCAGTACTTC.

This rearrangement joins TRBV7-9 to TRBJ1-1; possibly TRBD1 for D (6 bases). The germline CDR1 and CDR2 sequences are SEHNR and FQNEAQ (reference sequence). The CDR3 is 18 amino acids. The germline V and J ends were trimmed by 6 bases and 5 bases, with 28 bases remaining between them. The CDR3 is CASSRGGQVPPRRTEAFF. DNA for the CDR3: TGTGCCAGCAGTCGCGGGGGGCAGGTCCCCCCTAGGAGGACTGAAGCTTTCTTT.

J is TRBJ1-1 and V is TRBV12-3 or TRBV12-4, with a weak D call TRBD1 (5 bases). Trimming took off 5 bases at V and 6 bases at J, with 7 bases between the two ends. This CDR3 has 11 residues. In DNA form, the CDR3 reads TGTGCCAGCAGTGGCAGGGCTGAAGCTTTCTTT. As protein: CASSGRAEAFF.

The chain carries TRBV6-5 and TRBJ2-7; maybe TRBD2 (5 bases). Germline CDR1 reads MNHEY; CDR2 reads SVGAGI. There are 14 residues in the CDR3. The V end lost 2 bases, the J end lost 3 bases, and 11 bases lay between the germline ends. The CDR3 region has the DNA TGTGCCAGCAGTTACACCGGGAATAACTACGAGCAGTACTTC. Amino acid sequence: CASSYTGNNYEQYF.

The V gene is TRBV12-3 or TRBV12-4, the J gene TRBJ2-3; no definite D call. V was cut by 6 bases and J by 3 bases, with 7 bases left in between. The CDR3 extends over 12 amino acids. The CDR3 DNA sequence: TGTGCCAGCAGCCCCTGGACAGATACGCAGTATTTT. This translates into CASSPWTDTQYF.